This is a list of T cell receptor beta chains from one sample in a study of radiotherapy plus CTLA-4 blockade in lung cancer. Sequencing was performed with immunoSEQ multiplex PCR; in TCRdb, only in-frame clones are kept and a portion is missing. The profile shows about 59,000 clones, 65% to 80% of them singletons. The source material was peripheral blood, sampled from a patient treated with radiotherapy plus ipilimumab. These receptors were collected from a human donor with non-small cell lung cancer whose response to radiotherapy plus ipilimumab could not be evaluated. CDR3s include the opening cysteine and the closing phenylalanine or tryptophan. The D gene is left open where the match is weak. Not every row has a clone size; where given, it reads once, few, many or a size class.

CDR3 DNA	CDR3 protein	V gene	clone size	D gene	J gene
TGTGCCAGCAGGTCCGGGCTTGGGAGCTATGGCTACACCTTC	CASRSGLGSYGYTF	TRBV6-6	few	NA	TRBJ1-2
TGTGCCTGGAGTAGAACAGGGGTCCTGGGGTATGGCTACACCTTC	CAWSRTGVLGYGYTF	TRBV30	NA	TRBD1	TRBJ1-2
TGCGCCAGCAGCCAGAGGACAGGGGTGGGAAACACCATATATTTT	CASSQRTGVGNTIYF	TRBV4-3	NA	TRBD1	TRBJ1-3
TGTGCCAGCAGCTTGGCAAGATACAGGGGAAGAAGCACTGAAGCTTTCTTT	CASSLARYRGRSTEAFF	TRBV5-8	NA	TRBD1	TRBJ1-1
TGTGCCAGCAAAAGGACTAGCGGGTACGAGCAGTACTTC	CASKRTSGYEQYF	TRBV6-5	NA	TRBD2	TRBJ2-7
TGTGCCAGCAGCCTAGGGCACTACGAGCAGTACTTC	CASSLGHYEQYF	TRBV9	NA	NA	TRBJ2-7
TGTGCCAGCAGTGAAGGGCGGGGCCCGGGAAACACCATATATTTT	CASSEGRGPGNTIYF	TRBV6-1	few	NA	TRBJ1-3
TGCGCCAGCAGCCCCGGACAGGGGATAGCCAATCAGCCCCAGCATTTT	CASSPGQGIANQPQHF	TRBV4-3	NA	TRBD1	TRBJ1-5
TGTGCCAGCAGTGTCAGGGGATTGGCGTATAATTCACCCCTCCACTTT	CASSVRGLAYNSPLHF	TRBV6-1	NA	NA	TRBJ1-6
TGTGCCAGCAGCCTGGGACTAGCGGTGAGCTCCTACAATGAGCAGTTCTTC	CASSLGLAVSSYNEQFF	TRBV7-6	NA	TRBD2	TRBJ2-1
TGTGCCAGCAGCTTTTGGACTAGAGAGGGGTGGAATGAGCAGTTCTTC	CASSFWTREGWNEQFF	TRBV11-2	NA	TRBD2	TRBJ2-1
TGTGCCAGCAGTGCTCTCGGACAGGGTTACGAGCAGTACTTC	CASSALGQGYEQYF	TRBV6-1	NA	TRBD1	TRBJ2-7
TGTGCCAGCTCAGCCTGGACAGGGGGGAACACTGAAGCTTTCTTT	CASSAWTGGNTEAFF	TRBV18	NA	TRBD1	TRBJ1-1
TGTGCCAGCAGTTCGCATGGACAGGGCCCTTTGGGTGGCTACACCTTC	CASSSHGQGPLGGYTF	TRBV27	NA	TRBD1	TRBJ1-2
TGTGCCAGCAGCTTAGCGACCGGGGGGGCCGGAGGCTACACCTTC	CASSLATGGAGGYTF	TRBV7-2	once	NA	TRBJ1-2
TGTGCCTTACGTCGGACAGGCCTTCGGGATACGCAGTATTTT	CALRRTGLRDTQYF	TRBV7-9	NA	TRBD1	TRBJ2-3
TGTGCCACCAGCAACGCGTTTGGACTAGCGGGATCAACTAGCACAGATACGCAGTATTTT	CATSNAFGLAGSTSTDTQYF	TRBV15	NA	TRBD2	TRBJ2-3
TGTGCCAGCAGCTTAAACAGGGATCAAGGCACTGAAGCTTTCTTT	CASSLNRDQGTEAFF	TRBV7-9	NA	NA	TRBJ1-1
TGTGCCAGCAGTTCAACAGTTACCTACACAGATACGCAGTATTTT	CASSSTVTYTDTQYF	TRBV28	NA	NA	TRBJ2-3
TGTGCCAGCAGCCGCTGGGACGGGGGGAATCAGCCCCAGCATTTT	CASSRWDGGNQPQHF	TRBV4-2	NA	NA	TRBJ1-5
TGTGCCAGCATCCGGACTAGCGGGTGGGGTGAGCAGTTCTTC	CASIRTSGWGEQFF	TRBV5-6	NA	TRBD2	TRBJ2-1
TGTGCCAGCAGCTTAGATCTGGGCAGGGGAAGTGGAAAACTGTTTTTT	CASSLDLGRGSGKLFF	TRBV11-2	many	NA	TRBJ1-4
TGTGCCAGCAGTTTCGACAGGCACAACACTGAAGCTTTCTTT	CASSFDRHNTEAFF	TRBV6-1	NA	NA	TRBJ1-1
TGTGCCAGCGGGGACAGATTTTCCTACGAGCAGTACTTC	CASGDRFSYEQYF	TRBV2	NA	TRBD1	TRBJ2-7
TGTGCCTGGAGATACAGGGGGCCCACAGATACGCAGTATTTT	CAWRYRGPTDTQYF	TRBV30	NA	TRBD1	TRBJ2-3
TGCGCCAGCAGCTTGGAGGCCAGCGGGGGGAGGCTGGAGCAGTTCTTC	CASSLEASGGRLEQFF	TRBV5-1	few	TRBD2	TRBJ2-1
TGTGCCAGCAGTAGGGGCCCAGGGGGTGATACCTTC	CASSRGPGGDTF	TRBV6-5	few	TRBD1	TRBJ1-2
TGCAGTGGACAGGTTCAAGATACGCAGTATTTT	CSGQVQDTQYF	TRBV20-1	NA	NA	TRBJ2-3
TGTGCCAGCAGCTTGGAAACGCGGGATACGCAGTATTTT	CASSLETRDTQYF	TRBV5-4	once	NA	TRBJ2-3
TGTGCCAGCTCACCCGACAGAAATACTAACTATGGCTACACCTTC	CASSPDRNTNYGYTF	TRBV18	once	NA	TRBJ1-2
TGTGCCAGCAGTTATGGGACTAGCCCTGGCGATGAGCAGTTCTTC	CASSYGTSPGDEQFF	TRBV7-3	NA	TRBD2	TRBJ2-1
TGTGCCAGCAGCCTTCAGACTAGCCCCACAGATACGCAGTATTTT	CASSLQTSPTDTQYF	TRBV7-7	once	TRBD2	TRBJ2-3
TGTGCCAGTAGTATTTCTCACGGGGGCAATCAGCCCCAGCATTTT	CASSISHGGNQPQHF	TRBV19	NA	NA	TRBJ1-5
TGTGCCACCAGCAGAGATCTGAGAGGAGAGACCCAGTACTTC	CATSRDLRGETQYF	TRBV15	NA	NA	TRBJ2-5
TGCGCCAGCAGCCAATATCGAGATGAGCAGTTCTTC	CASSQYRDEQFF	TRBV5-1	NA	NA	TRBJ2-1
TGTGCCAGCGGTAGAAACAATGAGCAGTTCTTC	CASGRNNEQFF	TRBV5-4	NA	NA	TRBJ2-1
TGTGCCAGCAGCTTAACGGGGGGACCTTACAATGAGCAGTTCTTC	CASSLTGGPYNEQFF	TRBV7-3	NA	NA	TRBJ2-1
TGTGCCAGCAGCGCAGGGCTTAACGAGAACACCGGGGAGCTGTTTTTT	CASSAGLNENTGELFF	TRBV7-9	NA	NA	TRBJ2-2
TGTGCCAGCAGACCCGCAGGGGTGGACTATGGCTACACCTTC	CASRPAGVDYGYTF	TRBV28	NA	NA	TRBJ1-2
TGCGCCAGCAGCTGGGGACAGGCGAGCTCTGGGGCCAACGTCCTGACTTTC	CASSWGQASSGANVLTF	TRBV5-1	NA	TRBD1	TRBJ2-6
TGTGCCACCACTTCTTCTCAGGGTGGGACTGAAGCTTTCTTT	CATTSSQGGTEAFF	TRBV15	NA	NA	TRBJ1-1
TGCGCCAGCAGTGATGGGACTAGCGGGAGAGCGACAGATACGCAGTATTTT	CASSDGTSGRATDTQYF	TRBV10-1	few	TRBD2	TRBJ2-3
TGTGCCAGCAGTTACCAAACTAAGCTCGGCTACGAGCAGTACTTC	CASSYQTKLGYEQYF	TRBV6-6	NA	NA	TRBJ2-7
TGTGCCACCAGCAGTAACAGGGATGAGCAGTTCTTC	CATSSNRDEQFF	TRBV15	NA	NA	TRBJ2-1
TGTGCCAGCAGACGCCAGGGGTACGAGCAGTACTTC	CASRRQGYEQYF	TRBV11-3	NA	NA	TRBJ2-7
TGTGCCACCAGCAGCCCTAAGGGGGCTGGTCAAGAGACCCAGTACTTC	CATSSPKGAGQETQYF	TRBV15	NA	TRBD1	TRBJ2-5
TGCGCCAGCAGCCTCGGGACAGGGGAGGACGAGCAGTACTTC	CASSLGTGEDEQYF	TRBV5-1	NA	TRBD1	TRBJ2-7
TGTGCCAGCTATGGGCCTGAGCAGTTCTTC	CASYGPEQFF	TRBV7-2	NA	NA	TRBJ2-1
TGCGCCAGCAGCCAAGTACGGGATCAGCCCCAGCATTTT	CASSQVRDQPQHF	TRBV4-1	few	NA	TRBJ1-5
TGTGCCAGCAGCCTAGAGCCGGGACAGGGACAATACGAGCAGTACTTC	CASSLEPGQGQYEQYF	TRBV7-8	NA	TRBD1	TRBJ2-7
TGTGCCAGTAGTATTACAGGGGGCGTCAAAAACATTCAGTACTTC	CASSITGGVKNIQYF	TRBV19	NA	TRBD1	TRBJ2-4
TGCGCCAGCAGCTCCACCGGGACAGGGGGAACCTACGAGCAGTACTTC	CASSSTGTGGTYEQYF	TRBV5-1	NA	TRBD1	TRBJ2-7
TGCGCCAGCAACCGGGACAGGGTGGGCATTCAGTACTTC	CASNRDRVGIQYF	TRBV23-1	NA	TRBD1	TRBJ2-4
TGTGCCAGCAGCTTAACAATGGGGGGAGCCAACGTCCTGACTTTC	CASSLTMGGANVLTF	TRBV7-3	few	NA	TRBJ2-6